This paragraph reports one TCR beta chain. The data originate from a study of T-cell reconstitution after alpha-beta-depleted transplantation in children. V shed 3 bases, J shed 2 bases, and the junction held 7 bases outside the gene matches. The germline CDR1 and CDR2 sequences are MNHEY and SMNVEV (reference sequence). The CDR3 extends over 18 amino acids. Molecular barcoding with unique molecular identifiers was used for the TCRbeta library. From the PCR reads, TCRdb called clonotypes with MiXCR, one entry per CDR3 protein. The profile covers more than 450,000 distinct CDR3 sequences, with approximately 20% appearing a single time and approximately 3% taken by the ten largest.

V usage is TRBV27 and J usage is TRBJ2-7, with 16 bases fitting TRBD2. This receptor was obtained from a human donor who donated a stem cell graft to a child with acute lymphoblastic leukemia. Here the sequenced sample was PBMCs from the stem cell graft donor, taken from the stem cell graft. CDR3: CASSFSGLAGGLAYEQYF. CDR3 nucleotides: TGTGCCAGCAGTTTTTCGGGACTAGCGGGAGGGCTGGCCTACGAGCAGTACTTC.